Presented here are 4 T cell receptor beta chains from one specimen sequenced in a study of response to subunit inactivated influenza vaccine. TCRdb analysed the RT-PCR reads with MiXCR anew, one entry per CDR3 protein. The data show 500,000 to 750,000 distinct CDR3 sequences, with 12% to 15% seen just once and roughly 11% held by the top ten. The sample here was PBMCs from blood, taken 11 to 12 days after vaccination. The receptors here all came from a man between 50 and 59 years old who received an inactivated influenza vaccine.

The chain couples TRBV20-1 to TRBJ2-5; 9 bases are shared with TRBD1. CDR1 is DFQATT, CDR2 SNEGSKA, per germline (reference sequence). CDR3 length: 14 amino acids. Trimming cost V 3 bases and J 3 bases; bases outside gene matches: 5. CDR3 residues: CSARTGQGKETQYF. DNA for the CDR3: TGCAGTGCTAGGACCGGACAGGGGAAAGAGACCCAGTACTTC.

The chain recombines TRBV5-1 with TRBJ2-1; 13 nucleotides line up with TRBD2. Losses at the gene ends were 3 bases for V and 8 bases for J; bases not matched to a gene: 5. Germline V CDR1 and CDR2: SGHRS, YFSETQ. CDR3 length equals 15 residues. Here the CDR3 reads CASSSIGLAGDEQFF. CDR3 coding DNA: TGCGCCAGCAGCTCTATAGGACTAGCGGGGGATGAGCAGTTCTTC.

A remark on this clonotype: Compared with germline, one end of the junction differs, possibly owing to a read error. The V and J genes are TRBV5-1 and TRBJ1-1; D uncertain. The CDR3 totals 14 residues. CDR1 SGHRS and CDR2 YFSETQ come from the germline V gene. CDR3 in DNA: TGCGCCAGCAGCTTGGGCGAGGTTCGCACTGAAGCTTTGTTT. It codes for CASSLGEVRTEALF. Variable domain in full (rest from reference TRBV5-1 and TRBJ1-1): KAGVTQTPRYLIKTRGQQVTLSCSPISGHRSVSWYQQTPGQGLQFLFEYFSETQRNKGNFPGRFSGRQFSNSRSEMNVSTLELGDSALYLCASSLGEVRTEALFGQGTRLTVV.

This clonotype was observed a handful of times. The chain joins TRBV7-9 to TRBJ1-1, with unresolved D. CDR1 is SEHNR and CDR2 is FQNEAQ in the germline V gene (reference sequence). The CDR3 is made up of 14 amino acids. The ends were cut back, 1 base at V and 6 bases at J, with 12 bases in the middle. The CDR3 sequence: CASSLVAGDPEAFF. The CDR3 DNA is TGTGCCAGCAGCTTAGTAGCGGGAGACCCTGAAGCTTTCTTT.